This paragraph reports one T cell receptor beta chain. These data originate in a study of blood T cell repertoires in COVID-19. Study context: Whether acute or convalescent, the COVID-19 samples came from the United States, Italy and Spain. PBMCs, B-cell-depleted T cells, or T cells were the source of the cDNA or gDNA that made up the material.

Original handling: Reference gene primer amplification yielded estimated nucleated cell counts. Profiled with immunoSEQ multiplex PCR; TCRdb holds only in-frame clones, not every one. V, J and clone size are those of that table, while D and trimming were read from the DNA. This sample carries about 500,000 clones, around 90% of them seen once, and the ten largest clones take 7.8%. V lost 6 bases to trimming and J lost 6 bases, with 15 bases between them. CDR1 MDHEN and CDR2 SYDVKM come from the germline V gene. CDR3 length equals 14 residues. This TCR came from a woman between 45 and 60 years old with COVID-19, enrolled during active disease. Material for sequencing was peripheral blood. The chain combines TRBV28 with TRBJ1-5; D unclear. The CDR3 coding sequence is TGTGCCAGCAGCTACGTAGGCGAGGGTCAGCCCCAGCATTTT. This encodes CASSYVGEGQPQHF.